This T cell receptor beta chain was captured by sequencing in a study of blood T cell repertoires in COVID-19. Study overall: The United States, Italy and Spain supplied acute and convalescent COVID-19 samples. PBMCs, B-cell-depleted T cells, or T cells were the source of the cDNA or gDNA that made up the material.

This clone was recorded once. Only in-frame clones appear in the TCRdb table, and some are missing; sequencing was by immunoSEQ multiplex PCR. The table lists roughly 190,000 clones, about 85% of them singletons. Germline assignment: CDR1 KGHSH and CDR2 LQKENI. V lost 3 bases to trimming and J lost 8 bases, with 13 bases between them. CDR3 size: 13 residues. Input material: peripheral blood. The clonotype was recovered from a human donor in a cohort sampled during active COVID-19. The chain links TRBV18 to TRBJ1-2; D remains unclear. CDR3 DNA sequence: TGTGCCAGCTCACCCTCCGTACGGGTCGGCTACACCTTC. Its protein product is CASSPSVRVGYTF.